This TCR beta chain came from a study of shared clonotypes between healthy human individuals. Study-level results: In this cohort, only blood was sampled, and tissue repertoires likely differ.

In regard to this clone: Its antigen is currently unknown.

Profiling relied on immunoSEQ multiplex PCR, and the TCRdb table lists in-frame clones only, not all of them. The sample lists about 470,000 clones, roughly 83% occurring once. The receptor was derived from a woman between 40 and 50 years old in good health. Some clones in this sample may be carry-over from other donors' samples. Sequencing was performed on PBMCs.

CDR3 amino acids: CASSPLLDEQFF. The CDR3 DNA reads as TGTGCCAGCAGCCCCCTATTGGATGAGCAGTTCTTC. The chain uses TRBV7-9 and TRBJ2-1; D ambiguous. V was pared by 5 bases and J by 8 bases, with 10 bases between. Germline values: CDR1 SEHNR, CDR2 FQNEAQ (reference sequence). The CDR3 runs 12 residues. The complete variable domain, with remaining parts taken from reference TRBV7-9 and TRBJ2-1, reads DTGVSQNPRHKITKRGQNVTFRCDPISEHNRLYWYRQTLGQGPEFLTYFQNEAQLEKSRLLSDRFSAERPKGSFSTLEIQRTEQGDSAMYLCASSPLLDEQFFGPGTRLTVL.